This T cell receptor beta chain was sequenced in a study of blood T cell repertoires in COVID-19. Libraries were prepared by immunoSEQ multiplex PCR; TCRdb keeps only in-frame clonotypes and omits some of them. The data show around 300,000 clones, with roughly 87% seen just once and 9.4% held by the top ten. The CDR3 sequence is 19 residues long. V shed 3 bases and J 3 bases; nucleotides not matched to a gene: 11. Germline loops: CDR1 LNHNV, CDR2 YYDKDF (reference sequence). The sequence was obtained from a man younger than 35 with active or convalescent COVID-19. V and J are TRBV15 and TRBJ1-4, with 12 bases aligning to TRBD1. Sequenced sample: peripheral blood. In nucleotides, the CDR3 is TGTGCCACCAGCAGGGGGACAGGGGGCGCAAATTATCCTAATGAAAAACTGTTTTTT. Protein sequence: CATSRGTGGANYPNEKLFF.